The 25 T cell receptor beta chains below come from one sample, sequenced in a study of cytomegalovirus exposure and HLA in healthy donors. Use of 60 Vbeta and 13 Jbeta primers characterized the PCR. Here immunoSEQ multiplex PCR was the method, and the copy in TCRdb shows in-frame clones only, minus some. This table has approximately 140,000 clones, roughly three quarters appearing once. The sequencing input was PBMCs. The receptors were sampled from a female donor in good health and CMV-seronegative.

In the case of this clone: One end of the junction does not line up with germline, which may come from a read error. The V gene is TRBV9, the J gene TRBJ1-2; D gene ambiguous. The CDR3 extends over 13 amino acids. Germline values: CDR1 SGDLS, CDR2 YYNGEE. CDR3 sequence: CASSVVGSESYAF. The CDR3 nucleotides are TGTGCCAGCAGCGTAGTGGGCTCGGAATCCTACGCCTTC.

The rearrangement links TRBV27 to TRBJ1-1; 7 bases are shared with TRBD1. The CDR3 loop spans 14 amino acids. In germline, CDR1 is MNHEY, CDR2 SMNVEV (reference sequence). After removal of 6 bases from V and 1 base from J, the junction contained 5 bases not matched to a gene. The CDR3 region has the DNA TGTGCCAGCAGCCAACAGGGGCGGAACACTGAAGCTTTCTTT. Amino acid sequence: CASSQQGRNTEAFF.

The chain recombines TRBV5-1 with TRBJ1-1; TRBD1 aligns across 9 bases. Germline trimming cut 5 bases from V and 4 bases from J; bases unmatched to any gene: 6. Germline assignment: CDR1 SGHRS and CDR2 YFSETQ. The CDR3 runs 14 residues. The CDR3 DNA follows: TGCGCCAGCAGGGTACAGGGGGCCGGCACTGAAGCTTTCTTT. Residues: CASRVQGAGTEAFF.

This chain uses TRBV5-1 with TRBJ2-2, with 7 bases aligning to TRBD1. J lost 6 bases, V lost 4 bases, and 12 bases had no gene match. CDR1 and CDR2 (germline): SGHRS, YFSETQ. The CDR3 runs 16 residues. The CDR3 is CASSRTGVETPGELFF. Written as DNA, the CDR3 is TGCGCCAGCAGCCGAACAGGGGTTGAAACCCCCGGGGAGCTGTTTTTT.

This clone was detected only a few times. The V call is TRBV2, the J call TRBJ1-5, with TRBD1 identical over 7 bases. Germline CDR1 SNHLY, CDR2 FYNNEI. The trim removed 4 bases at V and 6 bases at J, leaving 12 bases unmatched. CDR3 size: 16 residues. The CDR3 DNA follows: TGTGCCAGCAGTGGGGGGAAAGACAGGGAAGGTCAGCCCCAGCATTTT. It specifies CASSGGKDREGQPQHF.

In its sample, this clone was seen once. V and J are TRBV13 and TRBJ1-2; D possibly corresponds to TRBD1 (6 bases). The V end was cut by 5 bases, the J end by 5 bases, with 21 bases between. The CDR3 contains 16 residues. Germline CDR1 and CDR2: PRHDT and FYEKMQ (reference sequence). CDR3 loop: CASSLRTAVVHYGYTF. The CDR3 coding sequence is TGTGCCAGCAGCCTCCGGACAGCGGTCGTTCATTATGGCTACACCTTC.

CDR3 sequence: CASSSLSGVAGYVGEQYF. In nucleotides, the CDR3 is TGCGCCAGCAGCTCATTATCGGGGGTTGCAGGGTATGTGGGCGAGCAGTACTTC. This chain uses TRBV5-1 with TRBJ2-7; tentatively, D is TRBD2 (6 bases). Germline CDR1 SGHRS, CDR2 YFSETQ. This CDR3 spans 18 amino acids. V was trimmed by 3 bases and J by 6 bases, leaving 28 bases between them.

The chain couples TRBV27 to TRBJ2-3; 10 bases agree with TRBD1. The CDR3 consists of 15 residues. The germline gives CDR1 MNHEY, CDR2 SMNVEV (reference sequence). The V and J ends lost 5 bases and 4 bases, in that order; junction bases with no gene match: 6. CDR3 sequence reads: CASSLRDRGADTQYF. The CDR3 nucleotides are TGTGCCAGCAGTCTCCGGGACAGGGGAGCAGATACGCAGTATTTT.

The rearrangement joins TRBV7-9 to TRBJ1-2; maybe TRBD1 (5 bases). Trimming removed 0 bases from V and 4 bases from J, with 12 bases in between. Germline lookup yields CDR1 SEHNR and CDR2 FQNEAQ (reference sequence). This CDR3 is built from 15 residues. The CDR3 loop reads CASSLAGAYGYGYTF. The CDR3 bases are TGTGCCAGCAGCTTAGCTGGGGCTTATGGCTATGGCTACACCTTC.

This rearrangement joins TRBV28 to TRBJ2-7, with 9 bases that match TRBD1. The V segment lost 3 bases and the J segment 2 bases; nucleotides outside the gene matches: 5. The CDR3 consists of 15 residues. The germline V gene encodes CDR1 MDHEN and CDR2 SYDVKM. The DNA for the CDR3 is TGTGCCAGCAGTTTGTCGGGACAGGGAACCTACGAGCAGTACTTC. Protein product: CASSLSGQGTYEQYF.

The chain uses TRBV6-6 and TRBJ2-7; 7 bases fit TRBD2. V shed 7 bases, J shed 7 bases, and the junction held 16 bases outside the gene matches. This CDR3 has 15 residues. The germline gives CDR1 MNHNY, CDR2 SVGAGI (reference sequence). CDR3 sequence reads: CASTSKRGSPREQYF. The CDR3 nucleotides are TGTGCCAGCACTTCTAAGCGGGGCTCTCCTCGAGAGCAGTACTTC.

The gene calls are TRBV6-5 and TRBJ2-1; 8 positions match TRBD2. The ends lost 0 bases at V and 8 bases at J; junction bases unmatched: 9. Looked up from germline, CDR1 is MNHEY and CDR2 is SVGAGI. CDR3 length: 16 amino acids. The CDR3 loop is CASSYSSHGGAYEQFF. The DNA of the CDR3 is TGTGCCAGCAGTTACTCATCCCACGGGGGGGCGTATGAGCAGTTCTTC.

V usage is TRBV28 and J usage is TRBJ2-6; the match to TRBD1 covers 9 bases. Germline lookup yields CDR1 MDHEN and CDR2 SYDVKM. V was pared by 4 bases and J by 0 bases, with 1 base of the junction left unmatched. The CDR3 spans 16 residues. The DNA for the CDR3 is TGTGCCAGCAGTTCACAGGGGGCCTCTGGGGCCAACGTCCTGACTTTC. Amino acid sequence: CASSSQGASGANVLTF.

The table lists this clone with a count of one. CDR3 DNA: TGTGCCATCAGTGAGTCACAGGATGGCTACACCTTC. Amino acids: CAISESQDGYTF. The chain combines TRBV10-3 with TRBJ1-2, with D tentatively TRBD1 (5 bases). CDR1 is ENHRY and CDR2 is SYGVKD in the germline V gene. The CDR3 is made up of 12 amino acids. Trimming pared 0 bases from V and 6 bases from J, leaving 5 bases between.

This clone showed up just once. V and J are TRBV5-1 and TRBJ2-3, with a tentative D call TRBD2 (5 bases). V lost 0 bases and J lost 1, with 9 bases in between. The CDR3 extends over 15 amino acids. Germline V gene sequence: CDR1 SGHRS, CDR2 YFSETQ. In DNA form, the CDR3 reads TGCGCCAGCAGCTTGGTCGGGGAGCGCACAGATACGCAGTATTTT. Amino acids: CASSLVGERTDTQYF.

V gene TRBV6-5 combines with J gene TRBJ1-1, with TRBD1 as a possible D gene (6 bases). The CDR3 contains 15 residues. Per germline, CDR1 MNHEY and CDR2 SVGAGI. With 6 bases removed from V and 9 bases from J, the gap between germline ends came to 23 bases. The CDR3 is CASSTGGLGLDKAFF. The CDR3 bases are TGTGCCAGCAGCACCGGGGGGCTTGGACTGGATAAAGCTTTCTTT.

The rearrangement links TRBV2 to TRBJ2-7; perhaps TRBD2 as D (5 bases). Deletions cut 4 bases from V and 3 bases from J, with 10 bases between. The germline V gene encodes CDR1 SNHLY and CDR2 FYNNEI. The CDR3 covers 13 residues. CDR3 loop: CASSVRVVYEQYF. The CDR3 nucleotides are TGTGCCAGCAGTGTGAGGGTTGTCTACGAGCAGTACTTC.

The chain links TRBV7-8 to TRBJ1-2, with TRBD1 matching over 9 bases. The CDR3 sequence is 17 residues long. Looked up from germline, CDR1 is SGHVS and CDR2 is FQNEAQ. The junction had 11 bases not matched to a gene; V was cut back by 1 base and J by 5 bases. This chain's CDR3 is CASSLGVGDRALYGYTF. The CDR3 nucleotides read TGTGCCAGCAGCTTAGGGGTGGGGGACAGGGCTCTTTATGGCTACACCTTC.

A note on this clone: The junction does not match germline at one end; this may be a read error. This chain connects TRBV4-1 to TRBJ1-4; D unresolved. Germline CDR1 and CDR2: MGHRA and YSYEKL. CDR3 length: 15 residues. The CDR3: CVSSQVATTEEKLFF. CDR3 DNA: TGCGTCAGCAGCCAAGTAGCGACAACGGAGGAAAAACTGTTTTTT.

The V call is TRBV30, the J call TRBJ2-7; D is possibly TRBD2 (5 bases). There are 11 residues in the CDR3. Trimming took 3 bases from V and 6 from J, leaving 9 bases between them. CDR1 GTSNPN and CDR2 SVGIG come from the germline V gene (reference sequence). As DNA, the CDR3 is TGTGCCTGGAGACGGGATAGCGAGCAGTACTTC. This encodes CAWRRDSEQYF.

This clone was detected only a few times. The J gene is TRBJ2-7, the V gene TRBV5-4; 9 bases are a match to TRBD1. The CDR3 is 16 amino acids. Germline V gene lookup returns CDR1 SGHNT and CDR2 YYREEE (reference sequence). Trimming took 4 bases from V and 2 from J; bases not matched to a gene: 10. DNA for the CDR3: TGTGCCAGCAGCCCCATCCGGGACAGGGTCACCTACGAGCAGTACTTC. Its translation: CASSPIRDRVTYEQYF.

The CDR3 nucleotides are TGTGCCAGCAGCTTAGGGGGGAGCTCCTATAATTCACCCCTCCACTTT. Its translation: CASSLGGSSYNSPLHF. This chain links TRBV13 with TRBJ1-6; no reliable D call. This CDR3 has 16 residues. Germline loops: CDR1 PRHDT, CDR2 FYEKMQ (reference sequence). V gave up 0 bases and J gave up 0 bases, with 6 bases separating them.

The rearrangement links TRBV6-5 to TRBJ1-1; D is unclear. The CDR3 is 15 residues long. Per germline, CDR1 MNHEY and CDR2 SVGAGI. V lost 7 bases to trimming and J lost 6 bases, with 21 bases between them. CDR3 loop: CASNINRAMDSEAFF. The CDR3 DNA follows: TGTGCCAGCAACATAAACCGGGCTATGGACTCTGAAGCTTTCTTT.

The V and J genes are TRBV10-2 and TRBJ2-7; 9 nucleotides align to TRBD2. This CDR3 contains 16 residues. The V gene's germline CDR1 is WSHSY and CDR2 SAAADI. Losses at the gene ends were 0 bases for V and 3 bases for J; bases not matched to a gene: 6. The DNA of the CDR3 is TGCGCCAGCAGTGAGTCGGCTAGCGGGGCGATCTACGAGCAGTACTTC. The encoded protein is CASSESASGAIYEQYF.

V gene TRBV10-3 combines with J gene TRBJ2-5, with D possibly matching TRBD2 (5 bases). V lost 2 bases and J lost 5, with 12 bases in between. Germline lookup yields CDR1 ENHRY and CDR2 SYGVKD. This CDR3 contains 14 residues. CDR3 residues: CAISEPREAETQYF. CDR3 bases: TGTGCCATCAGTGAGCCACGGGAAGCGGAGACCCAGTACTTC.